Listed here is a single TCR beta chain. Its antigen is not identified. The entry originates in a study of cytomegalovirus exposure and HLA in healthy donors. Study conclusions and caveats: Based on reports, TCR beta sequences accurately predicted HLA-A and HLA-B alleles for most subjects. Among immune exposure information, only CMV serostatus was available.

Germline-derived CDR1 and CDR2 are MNHNY and SVGAGI (reference sequence). V was pared by 2 bases and J by 1 base, with 2 bases of the junction left unmatched. CDR3 length: 15 amino acids. The PCR had 60 Vbeta and 13 Jbeta primers. TCRdb's copy holds only in-frame clones and misses some; the assay was immunoSEQ multiplex PCR. The sample carries about 170,000 clones, approximately 85% recorded once. This clonotype originated in a man younger than 45 in good health and CMV-seropositive. The sample comprised PBMCs. The V call is TRBV6-6, the J call TRBJ1-5, with TRBD1 matching 7 bases. CDR3 residues: CASSYPTGSNQPQHF. In nucleotides, the CDR3 is TGTGCCAGCAGTTACCCGACAGGGAGCAATCAGCCCCAGCATTTT.